This T cell receptor beta chain was documented in a study of tissue T cells after allogeneic stem cell transplantation. CDR3 size: 18 residues. Trimming cost V 4 bases and J 0 bases; bases outside gene matches: 11. CDR1 is LGHNA and CDR2 is YNLKQL in the germline V gene (reference sequence). Measured with immunoSEQ multiplex PCR; TCRdb has only the in-frame clones, and not every one. The table records about 50,000 clones, roughly 75% of them present only once. As concerns this clone: Genes here carry mouse names. The read halts 1 residue ahead of the CDR3 end, with the missing end drawn from the germline J gene.

The sequencing input was sorted cells pooled from one or two spleens. The receptor comes from a pool of C57BL/6 mice in good health. The chain joins TRBV5 to TRBJ2-4, with 9 bases that match TRBD2. The CDR3 sequence: CASSRLTGTGTSQNTLYF. The covered CDR3 bases are TGTGCCAGCAGCCGCCTAACCGGGACTGGGACTAGTCAAAACACCTTGTAC.